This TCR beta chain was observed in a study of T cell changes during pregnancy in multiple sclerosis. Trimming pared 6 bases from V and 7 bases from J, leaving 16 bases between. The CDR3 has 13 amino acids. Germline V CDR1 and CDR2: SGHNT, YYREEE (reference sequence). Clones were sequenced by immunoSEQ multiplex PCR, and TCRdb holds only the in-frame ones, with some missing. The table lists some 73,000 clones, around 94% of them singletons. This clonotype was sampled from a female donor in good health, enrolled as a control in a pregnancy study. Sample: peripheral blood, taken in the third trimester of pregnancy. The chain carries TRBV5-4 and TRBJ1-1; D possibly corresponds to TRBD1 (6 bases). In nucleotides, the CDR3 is TGTGCCAGCAACCCCGCGGGGGCCGTTGAAGCTTTCTTT. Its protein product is CASNPAGAVEAFF.